The 5 T cell receptor beta chains in this list originate from one sample, sequenced in a study of blood T cell repertoires in COVID-19. Data came from immunoSEQ multiplex PCR; TCRdb stores just in-frame clones and leaves some out. The sample lists fewer than 200,000 clones, about 83% seen once, with about 1.9% in the top ten. The sequencing sample was made of peripheral blood. These receptor sequences come from a woman of 80 years or more with acute or convalescent COVID-19.

The chain recombines TRBV6-5 with TRBJ1-6; TRBD1 matches 9 bases. Germline V CDR1 and CDR2: MNHEY, SVGAGI. The CDR3 is 15 residues long. Trimming at V came to 6 bases and at J to 10 bases, leaving 10 bases not matched to a gene. CDR3 residues: CASRPTGGLQSPLHF. The CDR3 nucleotides read TGTGCCAGCAGACCAACAGGGGGCTTACAGTCACCCCTCCACTTT.

This rearrangement joins TRBV11-1 to TRBJ1-2, with 7 nucleotides matching TRBD1. The CDR3 totals 16 residues. CDR1 SGHAT and CDR2 FQDESV come from the germline V gene (reference sequence). V lost 3 bases and J lost 10; bases outside the gene matches: 17. For the CDR3, the DNA is TGTGCCAGCAGCTTGCCGGGACAGACAATTACAAATGACTACACCTTC. It encodes CASSLPGQTITNDYTF.

The V and J genes are TRBV27 and TRBJ2-3, with D possibly matching TRBD1 (6 bases). The CDR3 covers 14 residues. Germline CDR1 reads MNHEY; CDR2 reads SMNVEV (reference sequence). The V gene lost 5 bases and the J gene lost 1 base, with 10 bases spanning the gap. CDR3 region: CASSPRTGTDTQYF. In DNA form, the CDR3 reads TGTGCCAGCAGTCCCCGGACAGGCACAGATACGCAGTATTTT.

The CDR3 region is CASSQTTGLETQYF. The CDR3 region has the DNA TGTGCCAGCAGCCAGACCACAGGGTTAGAGACCCAGTACTTC. The chain carries TRBV14 and TRBJ2-5; tentatively, D is TRBD1 (6 bases). The CDR3 covers 14 residues. V was trimmed by 3 bases and J by 4 bases, leaving 12 bases between them. Germline CDR1 reads SGHDN; CDR2 reads FVKESK.

CDR3 DNA: TGTGCCAGCAAAACCGGGACAGGGGTCACCGGGGAGCTGTTTTTT. Protein sequence: CASKTGTGVTGELFF. The rearrangement joins TRBV2 to TRBJ2-2, with 10 bases identical to TRBD1. Germline V gene data show CDR1 as SNHLY and CDR2 as FYNNEI. This CDR3 has 15 amino acids. Unmatched junction bases numbered 6, after V lost 7 bases and J lost 4 bases.